This T cell receptor beta chain was sequenced for a study of blood T cells in healthy people across ages. Combining a sample-barcoded 5' primer with a J-beta primer mix, a second PCR ran for about 7 to 11 cycles. Via MiXCR, TCRdb re-called the 5' RACE reads, giving one row per CDR3 protein. This table has 1.5 million to 2 million distinct CDR3 sequences, roughly 28% appearing once. This clonotype was seen ten or more times. The CDR3 runs 13 residues. Germline values: CDR1 MRHNA, CDR2 SNTAGT. Trimming took off 1 base at V and 12 bases at J, with 13 bases between the two ends. V usage is TRBV6-4 and J usage is TRBJ2-1; D might be TRBD1 or TRBD2, each matching 5 bases. This receptor was obtained from a young woman in good health. The specimen sequenced was blood. Here the CDR3 DNA reads TGTGCCAGCAGTGACTTCCCGGGACGGCCGCAGTTCTTC. Translation: CASSDFPGRPQFF.